Each of the 21 T cell receptor beta chains below was sequenced from the same sample in a study of blood T cell repertoires in COVID-19. Using immunoSEQ multiplex PCR, the repertoire was profiled, and TCRdb retains in-frame clones only, with some absent. The data show about 32,000 clones, roughly 87% seen once. The sample taken for sequencing was peripheral blood. These receptors were collected from a man in his forties or fifties with active or convalescent COVID-19.

CDR3 coding DNA: TGTGCCAGCAGTAGACTTCACACAGATACGCAGTATTTT. Protein: CASSRLHTDTQYF. This chain joins TRBV28 and TRBJ2-3; D is unclear. The V end was cut by 5 bases, the J end by 2 bases, with 8 bases between. CDR3 length equals 13 residues. Germline V gene data show CDR1 as MDHEN and CDR2 as SYDVKM.

V and J are TRBV10-3 and TRBJ2-7, with TRBD2 matching 11 bases. The V segment lost 6 bases and the J segment 3 bases; nucleotides outside the gene matches: 4. This CDR3 spans 14 amino acids. Germline V gene sequence: CDR1 ENHRY, CDR2 SYGVKD. The DNA of the CDR3 is TGTGCCATCAGGAGACTAGCGGGGAACTACGAGCAGTACTTC. Amino acid sequence: CAIRRLAGNYEQYF.

This clone appeared a few times. The J gene is TRBJ1-6, the V gene TRBV2; no firm D call. The CDR3 covers 14 residues. The germline V gene has CDR1 SNHLY and CDR2 FYNNEI. V shed 7 bases and J shed 0 bases, with 7 bases lying between them. The CDR3 region is CASMESSYNSPLHF. CDR3 in DNA: TGTGCCAGCATGGAGAGCTCCTATAATTCACCCCTCCACTTT.

This sequence joins TRBV5-4 and TRBJ2-7, with 8 bases matching TRBD2. Trimming took 1 base from V and 4 from J; bases not matched to a gene: 7. CDR1 and CDR2 (germline): SGHNT, YYREEE (reference sequence). The CDR3 consists of 15 residues. CDR3 sequence: CASSLYLAGVYEQYF. DNA for the CDR3: TGTGCCAGCAGCTTGTATCTAGCGGGTGTGTACGAGCAGTACTTC.

This clone was found once. The chain couples TRBV4-3 to TRBJ1-5; TRBD1 matches 8 bases. Germline V gene lookup returns CDR1 LGHNA and CDR2 YSLEER. The J segment lost 5 bases and the V segment lost 0 bases, leaving 3 bases of the junction unmatched. CDR3 length: 15 amino acids. The CDR3 sequence is CASSQDGDRHQPQHF. The CDR3 DNA reads TGCGCCAGCAGCCAAGATGGGGACAGGCATCAGCCCCAGCATTTT.

The chain recombines TRBV7-2 with TRBJ2-2; TRBD2 is a possible D gene (6 bases). The ends were cut back, 0 bases at V and 7 bases at J, with 9 bases in the middle. The CDR3 loop spans 14 amino acids. Germline CDR1 and CDR2: SGHTA and FQGNSA. Written as DNA, the CDR3 is TGTGCCAGCAGCTTAGCGACTAGTATCGGGGAGCTGTTTTTT. Amino acid sequence: CASSLATSIGELFF.

V gene TRBV5-6 combines with J gene TRBJ2-1; tentative D call: TRBD2 (5 bases). CDR3 length equals 16 residues. Germline V gene sequence: CDR1 SGHDT, CDR2 YYEEEE. The V and J ends lost 1 base and 7 bases respectively, with 18 bases between them. The CDR3 DNA reads as TGTGCCAGCAGCTTGTCAGCATGGCGGCGCGGGAATGAGCAGTTCTTC. The encoded protein is CASSLSAWRRGNEQFF.

This clone has a handful of counts. This chain uses TRBV28 with TRBJ2-7; tentative D call: TRBD2 (7 bases). Germline V gene data show CDR1 as MDHEN and CDR2 as SYDVKM. CDR3 length: 14 amino acids. The germline V and J ends were trimmed by 5 bases and 4 bases, with 15 bases remaining between them. CDR3 in amino acids: CASSDTGRGYEQYF. The CDR3, as DNA: TGTGCCAGCAGTGATACAGGGCGGGGGTACGAGCAGTACTTC.

The sample holds one count of this clone. The rearrangement links TRBV7-9 to TRBJ2-7, with 8 bases identical to TRBD1. Per germline, CDR1 SEHNR and CDR2 FQNEAQ (reference sequence). After removal of 5 bases from V and 3 bases from J, the junction contained 9 bases not matched to a gene. The CDR3 has 15 amino acids. This CDR3 is CASSRRQGSNYEQYF. CDR3 in DNA: TGTGCCAGCAGCCGACGACAGGGGTCGAACTACGAGCAGTACTTC. The full variable domain, rest sourced from reference TRBV7-9 and TRBJ2-7, is DTGVSQNPRHKITKRGQNVTFRCDPISEHNRLYWYRQTLGQGPEFLTYFQNEAQLEKSRLLSDRFSAERPKGSFSTLEIQRTEQGDSAMYLCASSRRQGSNYEQYFGPGTRLTVT.

The CDR3 loop is CASSLGVGQGYEQYF. The CDR3 region has the DNA TGTGCCAGCAGTTTAGGGGTGGGACAGGGGTACGAGCAGTACTTC. V and J are TRBV28 and TRBJ2-7, with 10 bases identical to TRBD1. This CDR3 contains 15 residues. Germline V gene sequence: CDR1 MDHEN, CDR2 SYDVKM. V trimming: 2 bases; J trimming: 4 bases; junction bases outside the gene matches: 5.

This chain joins TRBV4-3 and TRBJ1-5, with 7 positions matching TRBD1. CDR1 is LGHNA and CDR2 is YSLEER in the germline V gene. J gave up 0 bases and V 0 bases, and 8 bases lay outside the gene matches. CDR3 length equals 18 residues. Here the CDR3 DNA reads TGCGCCAGCAGCCAAGAGTTAGGGACAGAGTATAGCAATCAGCCCCAGCATTTT. Amino acids: CASSQELGTEYSNQPQHF.

V and J are TRBV18 and TRBJ2-3, with D unresolved. CDR1 and CDR2 from the germline V gene are KGHSH and LQKENI. The CDR3 covers 12 residues. V dropped 3 bases and J dropped 2 bases, with 3 bases sitting between them. This chain's CDR3 is CASSPYTDTQYF. CDR3 sequence (DNA): TGTGCCAGCTCACCTTACACAGATACGCAGTATTTT. The full variable domain, completed using reference TRBV18 and TRBJ2-3, is NAGVMQNPRHLVRRRGQEARLRCSPMKGHSHVYWYRQLPEEGLKFMVYLQKENIIDESGMPKERFSAEFPKEGPSILRIQQVVRGDSAAYFCASSPYTDTQYFGPGTRLTVL.

J is TRBJ2-5 and V is TRBV5-1; D is undetermined. The germline gives CDR1 SGHRS, CDR2 YFSETQ. The ends were cut back, 0 bases at V and 1 base at J, with 4 bases in the middle. CDR3 length: 13 residues. This CDR3 is CASSLGPQETQYF. The CDR3 DNA follows: TGCGCCAGCAGCTTGGGGCCCCAAGAGACCCAGTACTTC.

The rearrangement joins TRBV10-3 to TRBJ2-2, with 10 bases aligning to TRBD1. Germline assignment: CDR1 ENHRY and CDR2 SYGVKD. The V and J ends lost 6 bases and 3 bases, in that order; junction bases with no gene match: 1. This CDR3 spans 14 amino acids. The CDR3, as DNA: TGTGCCATCAGAGGGACAGGGGACACCGGGGAGCTGTTTTTT. This gives the protein CAIRGTGDTGELFF.

This clone appeared once. This rearrangement joins TRBV9 to TRBJ1-3; D unresolved. Trimming pared 3 bases from V and 0 bases from J, leaving 10 bases between. There are 15 residues in the CDR3. Germline V gene sequence: CDR1 SGDLS, CDR2 YYNGEE. CDR3 coding DNA: TGTGCCAGCAGCGCGGGAGGCAGCTCTGGAAACACCATATATTTT. Amino acids: CASSAGGSSGNTIYF.

This chain joins TRBV5-4 and TRBJ2-3; a weak D match, TRBD2 (5 bases). Per the germline V gene, CDR1 is SGHNT and CDR2 is YYREEE (reference sequence). V was pared by 4 bases and J by 5 bases, with 20 bases between. There are 16 residues in the CDR3. The CDR3 reads CASSPPQRGPGDTQYF. In DNA, the CDR3 is TGTGCCAGCAGCCCCCCGCAAAGAGGGCCAGGAGATACGCAGTATTTT.

The chain combines TRBV28 with TRBJ2-5; 10 bases match TRBD2. The V segment lost 3 bases and the J segment 5 bases; nucleotides outside the gene matches: 6. Germline V gene sequence: CDR1 MDHEN, CDR2 SYDVKM. CDR3 length equals 15 residues. In nucleotides, the CDR3 is TGTGCCAGCAGTTTTGGGCTAGCGGGGGCGGAGACCCAGTACTTC. Its protein product is CASSFGLAGAETQYF.

V usage is TRBV5-1 and J usage is TRBJ2-1; tentatively, D is TRBD2 (6 bases). The V and J ends lost 7 bases and 5 bases respectively, with 16 bases between them. The germline CDR1 and CDR2 sequences are SGHRS and YFSETQ. The CDR3 is 14 residues long. DNA for the CDR3: TGCGCCAGCTTCCGGACTATAGGGGACAATGAGCAGTTCTTC. This sequence encodes CASFRTIGDNEQFF.

V gene TRBV19 combines with J gene TRBJ1-5, with TRBD1 identical over 8 bases. Germline V CDR1 and CDR2: LNHDA, SQIVND (reference sequence). There are 16 residues in the CDR3. V shed 2 bases and J 4 bases; nucleotides not matched to a gene: 7. CDR3 loop: CASSIQGAFGNQPQHF. The DNA for the CDR3 is TGTGCCAGTAGTATACAGGGGGCTTTTGGAAATCAGCCCCAGCATTTT.

V gene TRBV27 combines with J gene TRBJ1-2, with TRBD1 matching 10 bases. Unmatched junction bases numbered 9, after V lost 0 bases and J lost 8 bases. The germline CDR1 and CDR2 sequences are MNHEY and SMNVEV (reference sequence). This CDR3 has 16 amino acids. The CDR3 loop is CASSLSPSTGGDGYTF. DNA of the CDR3: TGTGCCAGCAGTTTATCCCCGTCGACAGGGGGCGACGGCTACACCTTC.

The CDR3 spells CSARSLAGYNEQFF. In nucleotides, the CDR3 is TGCAGCGCCAGGAGCCTAGCGGGATACAATGAGCAGTTCTTC. The gene calls are TRBV29-1 and TRBJ2-1; 9 nucleotides line up with TRBD2. In germline, CDR1 is SQVTM, CDR2 ANQGSEA. V trimming: 7 bases; J trimming: 4 bases; junction bases outside the gene matches: 8. CDR3 length equals 14 residues.